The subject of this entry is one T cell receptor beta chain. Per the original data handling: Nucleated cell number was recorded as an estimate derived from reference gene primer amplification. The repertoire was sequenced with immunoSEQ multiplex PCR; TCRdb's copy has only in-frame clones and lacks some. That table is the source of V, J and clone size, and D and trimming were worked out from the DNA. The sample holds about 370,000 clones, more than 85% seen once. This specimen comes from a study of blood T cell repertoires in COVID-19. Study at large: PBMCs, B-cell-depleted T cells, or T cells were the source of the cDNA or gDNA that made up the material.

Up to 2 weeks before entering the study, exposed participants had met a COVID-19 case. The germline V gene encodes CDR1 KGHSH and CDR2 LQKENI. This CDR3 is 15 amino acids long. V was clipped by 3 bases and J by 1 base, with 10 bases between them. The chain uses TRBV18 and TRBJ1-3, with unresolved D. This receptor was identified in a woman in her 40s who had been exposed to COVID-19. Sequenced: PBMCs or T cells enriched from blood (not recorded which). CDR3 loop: CASSPREASGNTIYF. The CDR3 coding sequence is TGTGCCAGCTCACCTCGAGAGGCTTCTGGAAACACCATATATTTT.